A selection of T cell receptor beta chains follows, all from one sample in a study of monozygotic twins with inflammatory bowel disease. TCRdb reprocessed the 5' RACE reads, with one entry per CDR3 protein and no DNA. The sample data list 300,000 to 350,000 distinct CDR3 sequences. The specimen sequenced was blood. Source of these receptors: a human donor with ulcerative colitis or Crohn's disease, or a healthy co-twin of an affected twin (not recorded which). The CDR3 runs from the conserved cysteine through the conserved F or W.

j_call v_call cdr3_length cdr3_aa
TRBJ2-7 TRBV6-2/TRBV6-3 15 CASRTSSAGAYEQYF
TRBJ2-7 TRBV6-5 16 CASSSRLAGDPYEQYF
TRBJ2-7 TRBV7-2 14 CASGYSGGYYEQYF
TRBJ2-7 TRBV23-1 16 CASSPNTDRGYDEQYF
TRBJ2-1 TRBV24-1 15 CATSRTRSSYNEQFF
TRBJ2-7 TRBV14 14 CASSQDSVGLVQYF
TRBJ2-1 TRBV30 13 CAWGGRTYNEQFF
TRBJ2-2 TRBV6-1 13 CASSESEAGELFF
TRBJ2-1 TRBV5-1 19 CASSQTPWATDGSYNEQFF
TRBJ1-1 TRBV19 13 CASKDRGRDEAFF
TRBJ2-3 TRBV5-4 15 CASSPTGKASDTQYF
TRBJ1-5 TRBV11-2 16 CASRAGGLVSNQPQHF
TRBJ2-2 TRBV20-1 15 CSVRLSRYNTGELFF
TRBJ2-2 TRBV4-3 18 CASSQDLGDRKNTGELFF